This T cell receptor (beta chain) emerged from a study of a mutant IDH1 vaccine in newly diagnosed glioma. Method: immunoSEQ multiplex PCR; TCRdb's copy keeps in-frame clones and lacks some. The repertoire consists of 40,000 or so clones, with approximately 79% occurring once and the leading ten covering approximately 18%. Whole-study findings and limits: Patients mounted vaccine-induced immune responses in 90% to 95% of cases.

Concerning this clone: What it binds is not known.

Germline assignment: CDR1 SGHTA and CDR2 FQGTGA. The CDR3 runs to 14 residues. Trimming pared 5 bases from V and 1 base from J, leaving 11 bases between. The time point denotes: week 47, end of study. The vaccine gave 300 ug of a 20-mer mutant IDH1 peptide subcutaneously per dose. The sequence was collected from a man younger than 35 with glioma. Some clones in this sample may be carry-over from other donors' samples. Here the sequenced sample was PBMCs, taken from a glioma patient whose treatment included an IDH1 peptide vaccine. The rearrangement joins TRBV7-3 to TRBJ1-1; D possibly corresponds to TRBD1 (5 bases). In DNA form, the CDR3 reads TGTGCCAGCAGCCCTAGAGACAGGAACACTGAAGCTTTCTTT. It codes for CASSPRDRNTEAFF.